Shown below are 32 T cell receptor beta chains from a single sample sequenced in a study of human T cells and chemical hapten exposure (dated by TCRdb to the early 2020s). The time point label, as the study defines it: patch test 1, 2 weeks after DPC sensitization. In the paper's terms, the treatment or condition label means: therapeutic diphenylcyclopropenone sensitization with weekly scalp DPC. The library was made by RACE. These reads were obtained on a NextSeq 500. The raw public reads went through TCRdb reprocessing: fastp at Q25, MiXCR clone calling, in-frame beta chains kept. One record per CDR3 amino acid sequence lists the most common genes and DNA. The sample table lists about 380,000 distinct CDR3 sequences, 4% to 5.5% of them with a count of one. The ten largest make up 2% to 2.5% of the sample. Specimen: whole blood, collected in connection with sensitization to the hapten diphenylcyclopropenone (DPC). The receptors derive from a woman aged 45 to 65 with alopecia areata. Some clones in this sample may be carry-over from other donors' samples.

This clonotype was recorded at least ten times. J is TRBJ2-7 and V is TRBV2, with D unresolved. Trimming removed 7 bases from V and 1 base from J, with 8 bases in between. CDR1 and CDR2 (germline): SNHLY, FYNNEI. The CDR3 sequence is 12 residues long. CDR3 protein: CASKTGSYEQYF. The CDR3, as DNA: TGTGCCAGCAAGACCGGTTCCTACGAGCAGTACTTC. Complete variable domain (other parts from reference TRBV2 and TRBJ2-7): EPEVTQTPSHQVTQMGQEVILRCVPISNHLYFYWYRQILGQKVEFLVSFYNNEISEKSEIFDDQFSVERPDGSNFTLKIRSTKLEDSAMYFCASKTGSYEQYFGPGTRLTVT.

As regards this clonotype: One end of the junction varies from germline; a read error may be responsible. The rearrangement links TRBV11-2 to TRBJ2-1; D remains ambiguous. The CDR3 runs 16 residues. Germline lookup yields CDR1 SGHAT and CDR2 FQNNGV. The CDR3 region has the DNA TGTGCCAGCAGTCACCCGAGACTCTCAATCTACAATGAGCAGCTCTTC. This gives the protein CASSHPRLSIYNEQLF.

This clonotype was recorded many times. The rearrangement uses TRBV18 and TRBJ1-2; D might be TRBD1 (6 bases). The V gene lost 6 bases and the J gene lost 6 bases, with 17 bases spanning the gap. Germline V gene data show CDR1 as KGHSH and CDR2 as LQKENI. CDR3 size: 14 residues. The CDR3 here is CASSRRSGVDGYTF. In nucleotides, the CDR3 is TGTGCCAGCTCTCGGCGGTCAGGGGTGGATGGCTACACCTTC.

This clonotype was seen repeatedly, ten times or more. The rearrangement joins TRBV7-2 to TRBJ2-2, with TRBD2 as a possible D gene (5 bases). The germline CDR1 and CDR2 sequences are SGHTA and FQGNSA. CDR3 length: 14 amino acids. The V end was cut by 3 bases, the J end by 9 bases, with 14 bases between. The CDR3 here is CASSLGRSMRELFF. For the CDR3, the DNA is TGTGCCAGCAGCTTGGGGAGAAGCATGAGGGAGCTGTTTTTT.

This clonotype appeared many times. The chain recombines TRBV6-6 with TRBJ1-2; D call uncertain. Trimming removed 0 bases at V and 2 bases at J, with 13 bases between. This CDR3 is 16 amino acids long. Germline V gene lookup returns CDR1 MNHNY and CDR2 SVGAGI (reference sequence). CDR3 loop: CASSYSPSGRNYGYTF. The DNA of the CDR3 is TGTGCCAGCAGTTACTCCCCCTCCGGGAGGAACTATGGCTACACCTTC.

This clonotype occurred a few times. This chain uses TRBV30 with TRBJ2-1; 9 bases line up with TRBD2. V shed 1 base and J 9 bases; nucleotides not matched to a gene: 4. This CDR3 region has 13 residues. Germline V gene data show CDR1 as GTSNPN and CDR2 as SVGIG (reference sequence). CDR3 amino acids: CAWSDLAGIEQFF. In DNA form, the CDR3 reads TGTGCCTGGAGTGATCTAGCGGGAATTGAGCAGTTCTTC.

In this sample, this clonotype turned up many times. V is TRBV3-1 and J is TRBJ1-6; 8 bases match TRBD1. The V gene's germline CDR1 is LGHDT and CDR2 YNNKEL (reference sequence). Losses at the gene ends were 0 bases for V and 9 bases for J; bases not matched to a gene: 10. CDR3 length equals 17 residues. CDR3 in amino acids: CASSQEGSWTGSSPLHF. The CDR3 nucleotides are TGTGCCAGCAGCCAAGAAGGGTCCTGGACAGGGAGTTCACCCCTCCACTTT.

In this sample, this clonotype turned up many times. The CDR3 here is CASSQDDASTDTQYF. CDR3 DNA: TGCGCCAGCAGCCAAGATGACGCTAGCACAGATACGCAGTATTTT. The genes are TRBV4-3 and TRBJ2-3; D unclear. Per germline, CDR1 LGHNA and CDR2 YSLEER. Trimming stripped 0 bases from V and 0 bases from J, with 7 bases between. This CDR3 contains 15 residues.

CDR3 DNA sequence: TGTGCCAGCAGAGGGGATCCCGGCAATCAGCCCCAGCATTTT. Translation gives CASRGDPGNQPQHF. The rearrangement uses TRBV2 and TRBJ1-5; weak D call: TRBD1 (5 bases). Germline-derived CDR1 and CDR2 are SNHLY and FYNNEI. The germline V and J ends were trimmed by 6 bases and 2 bases, with 11 bases remaining between them. This CDR3 has 14 amino acids.

The chain has TRBV12-3 or TRBV12-4 and TRBJ2-5; D is ambiguous. The CDR3 has 14 amino acids. With 0 bases removed from V and 4 bases from J, the gap between germline ends came to 9 bases. Written as DNA, the CDR3 is TGTGCCAGCAGTTTAGCGGGAATGGTAGAGACCCAGTACTTC. Its protein product is CASSLAGMVETQYF.

This clonotype has ten or more counts. This chain connects TRBV2 to TRBJ1-5; TRBD1 aligns across 10 bases. Germline CDR1 SNHLY, CDR2 FYNNEI. The J segment lost 7 bases and the V segment lost 7 bases, leaving 7 bases of the junction unmatched. The CDR3 sequence is 14 residues long. CDR3 in DNA: TGTGCCAGCATCCGGGACAGGGGAGGGCAGCCCCAGCATTTT. Protein product: CASIRDRGGQPQHF. Full variable domain (remainder filled in from reference TRBV2 and TRBJ1-5): EPEVTQTPSHQVTQMGQEVILRCVPISNHLYFYWYRQILGQKVEFLVSFYNNEISEKSEIFDDQFSVERPDGSNFTLKIRSTKLEDSAMYFCASIRDRGGQPQHFGDGTRLSIL.

J is TRBJ1-1 and V is TRBV6-1, with D unresolved. V was clipped by 4 bases and J by 3 bases, with 9 bases between them. CDR1 is MNHNS and CDR2 is SASEGT in the germline V gene. CDR3 length: 13 amino acids. Here the CDR3 reads CASSGGGHTEAFF. CDR3 coding DNA: TGTGCCAGCAGTGGTGGCGGACACACTGAAGCTTTCTTT.

This clonotype showed up many times. This sequence joins TRBV20-1 and TRBJ1-1; TRBD1 matches at 7 bases. Per the germline V gene, CDR1 is DFQATT and CDR2 is SNEGSKA (reference sequence). V lost 1 base, J lost 0 bases, and 2 bases stayed unmatched. The CDR3 is made up of 14 amino acids. CDR3 loop: CSARVGTVNTEAFF. CDR3 in DNA: TGCAGTGCTAGAGTAGGGACAGTGAACACTGAAGCTTTCTTT.

This clonotype was seen ten or more times. The rearrangement links TRBV12-3 or TRBV12-4 to TRBJ2-7; 10 bases fit TRBD1. The CDR3 contains 14 residues. The trim removed 5 bases at V and 3 bases at J, leaving 4 bases unmatched. CDR3 region: CASSTGTGVYEQYF. CDR3 DNA: TGTGCCAGCAGTACCGGGACAGGGGTCTACGAGCAGTACTTC.

This clonotype was seen repeatedly, ten times or more. The J gene is TRBJ1-2, the V gene TRBV29-1; 8 bases map to TRBD1. CDR3 length: 14 amino acids. Germline CDR1 reads SQVTM; CDR2 reads ANQGSEA. V lost 3 bases and J lost 4; bases outside the gene matches: 7. The CDR3 loop reads CSVDPGTGFYGYTF. CDR3 bases: TGCAGCGTTGACCCTGGGACAGGATTCTATGGCTACACCTTC.

This clonotype was counted at least ten times. The rearrangement links TRBV4-2 to TRBJ2-7, with D possibly TRBD1 on 6 matching bases. V was shortened by 1 base and J by 0 bases, with 10 bases between the two germline ends. CDR1 LGHNA and CDR2 YNFKEQ come from the germline V gene. The length of the CDR3 is 15 residues. CDR3 protein: CASSQGTEHSYEQYF. As DNA, the CDR3 is TGTGCCAGCAGCCAAGGGACAGAACACTCCTACGAGCAGTACTTC.

V and J are TRBV19 and TRBJ2-2; possibly TRBD1 for D (6 bases). The germline V gene encodes CDR1 LNHDA and CDR2 SQIVND (reference sequence). Trimming removed 6 bases at V and 4 bases at J, with 15 bases between. This CDR3 has 15 amino acids. The CDR3 bases are TGTGCCAGTAGCACCATGGGGGCCGGCACCGGGGAGCTGTTTTTT. Protein: CASSTMGAGTGELFF.

This clonotype has ten or more counts. The chain uses TRBV12-3 or TRBV12-4 and TRBJ2-5; D may be TRBD2 (5 bases). Trimming took 0 bases from V and 0 from J, leaving 8 bases between them. The CDR3 extends over 15 amino acids. DNA for the CDR3: TGTGCCAGCAGTTTAGCTGGACTCGACCAAGAGACCCAGTACTTC. This sequence encodes CASSLAGLDQETQYF.

This clonotype was detected many times. This chain links TRBV24-1 with TRBJ2-1; 10 bases agree with TRBD2. V shed 6 bases and J 10 bases; nucleotides not matched to a gene: 8. The CDR3 has 14 amino acids. Germline V CDR1 and CDR2: KGHDR, SFDVKD. Written as DNA, the CDR3 is TGTGCCACCAGTAAAGCGGGAGGGACCCAGGAGCAGTTCTTC. This translates into CATSKAGGTQEQFF.

This clonotype was seen many times. The J gene is TRBJ2-3, the V gene TRBV5-1; weak D call: TRBD1 (6 bases). V dropped 4 bases and J dropped 0 bases, with 9 bases sitting between them. From germline, CDR1 is SGHRS and CDR2 YFSETQ. The CDR3 extends over 14 amino acids. The CDR3 loop reads CASSEGHSTDTQYF. DNA for the CDR3: TGCGCCAGCAGCGAGGGACACAGCACAGATACGCAGTATTTT.

V is TRBV5-1 and J is TRBJ2-1; TRBD1 matches at 7 bases. The ends lost 5 bases at V and 2 bases at J; junction bases unmatched: 7. The CDR3 runs 15 residues. The germline V gene has CDR1 SGHRS and CDR2 YFSETQ. Here the CDR3 DNA reads TGCGCCAGCAGGAACTCCGGGACAGCCTACAATGAGCAGTTCTTC. It is translated as CASRNSGTAYNEQFF.

This clonotype has only a few counts. The chain has TRBV10-1 and TRBJ2-7; 9 nucleotides agree with TRBD1. This CDR3 has 14 amino acids. The trim removed 5 bases at V and 3 bases at J, leaving 5 bases unmatched. The germline gives CDR1 WNHNN, CDR2 SYGVQD (reference sequence). CDR3 DNA: TGCGCCAGCAGTAAGGACAGGGGACACTACGAGCAGTACTTC. Protein: CASSKDRGHYEQYF.

This clonotype was counted many times. The rearrangement uses TRBV6-1 and TRBJ1-5, with D tentatively TRBD1 (5 bases). CDR3 length: 11 amino acids. Germline V gene lookup returns CDR1 MNHNS and CDR2 SASEGT. Trimming shortened V by 8 bases and J by 6 bases, and 8 bases separated the two germline ends. The CDR3 DNA is TGTGCCAGCGGGACGGGTCAGCCCCAGCATTTT. Translated: CASGTGQPQHF.

This clonotype was seen repeatedly, ten times or more. The chain is built from TRBV10-3 and TRBJ2-3; TRBD1 matches at 10 bases. Looked up from germline, CDR1 is ENHRY and CDR2 is SYGVKD. This CDR3 has 14 amino acids. Trimming cost V 7 bases and J 4 bases; bases outside gene matches: 5. The CDR3 region is CAIKRTGGADTQYF. In DNA, the CDR3 is TGTGCCATCAAAAGGACAGGGGGAGCAGATACGCAGTATTTT.

This clonotype was recorded many times. The gene calls are TRBV4-2 and TRBJ2-7; D is unresolved. This CDR3 comprises 15 residues. Germline CDR1 is LGHNA and CDR2 is YNFKEQ. V was pared by 0 bases and J by 0 bases, with 9 bases between. CDR3 DNA sequence: TGTGCCAGCAGCCAAGATACCGGAAGCTCCTACGAGCAGTACTTC. Protein product: CASSQDTGSSYEQYF.

The chain uses TRBV6-4 and TRBJ1-5, with D tentatively TRBD1 (6 bases). The CDR3 is 13 amino acids. The ends were cut back, 5 bases at V and 6 bases at J, with 11 bases in the middle. Germline V gene lookup returns CDR1 MRHNA and CDR2 SNTAGT. CDR3 protein: CASSYRAGQPQHF. DNA for the CDR3: TGTGCCAGCAGTTACAGGGCAGGTCAGCCCCAGCATTTT.

This clonotype appeared many times. V usage is TRBV7-9 and J usage is TRBJ2-4, with 9 bases that match TRBD2. After removal of 4 bases from V and 3 bases from J, the junction contained 10 bases not matched to a gene. Per the germline V gene, CDR1 is SEHNR and CDR2 is FQNEAQ (reference sequence). This CDR3 contains 17 residues. Here the CDR3 DNA reads TGTGCCAGCAGCTCCCGGGATAGCGGGGGAGACAAAAACATTCAGTACTTC. This codes for CASSSRDSGGDKNIQYF. Full variable domain (rest looked up from reference TRBV7-9 and TRBJ2-4): DTGVSQNPRHKITKRGQNVTFRCDPISEHNRLYWYRQTLGQGPEFLTYFQNEAQLEKSRLLSDRFSAERPKGSFSTLEIQRTEQGDSAMYLCASSSRDSGGDKNIQYFGAGTRLSVL.

In its sample, this clonotype was seen a few times. J is TRBJ1-5 and V is TRBV3-1; no clear D gene. In germline, CDR1 is LGHDT, CDR2 YNNKEL (reference sequence). The CDR3 length is 13 residues. The germline V and J ends were trimmed by 0 bases and 4 bases, with 4 bases remaining between them. The CDR3 sequence: CASSQDVNQPQHF. CDR3 nucleotides: TGTGCCAGCAGCCAAGACGTGAATCAGCCCCAGCATTTT.

This clonotype was observed at least ten times. The chain recombines TRBV7-3 with TRBJ2-6; perhaps TRBD1 as D (6 bases). The V gene lost 3 bases and the J gene lost 2 bases, with 8 bases spanning the gap. CDR1 is SGHTA and CDR2 is FQGTGA in the germline V gene. The CDR3 runs 15 residues. The CDR3 sequence: CASSFRGAGANVLTF. Here the CDR3 DNA reads TGTGCCAGCAGCTTCAGGGGAGCTGGGGCCAACGTCCTGACTTTC.

The genes are TRBV3-1 and TRBJ2-7, with 12 positions matching TRBD1. V was clipped by 4 bases and J by 5 bases; unmatched bases: 9. The CDR3 runs 16 residues. Germline V CDR1 and CDR2: LGHDT, YNNKEL (reference sequence). CDR3 DNA sequence: TGTGCCAGCAGCCTTACCCCGGGACAGGGGGCCCACGAGCAGTACTTC. Protein: CASSLTPGQGAHEQYF.

Only a few counts were recorded for this clonotype. The chain joins TRBV24-1 to TRBJ2-1, with 7 bases fitting TRBD1. The trim removed 0 bases at V and 7 bases at J, leaving 5 bases unmatched. The V gene's germline CDR1 is KGHDR and CDR2 SFDVKD. CDR3 size: 15 residues. CDR3 residues: CATSDLNRGWNEQFF. CDR3 bases: TGTGCCACCAGTGATTTGAACAGGGGCTGGAATGAGCAGTTCTTC.

There are many counts of this clonotype. The rearrangement uses TRBV4-3 and TRBJ1-1; D is unclear. Trimming left V 0 bases short and J 2 bases short, with 10 bases between. CDR3 length equals 15 residues. Germline CDR1 LGHNA, CDR2 YSLEER. The CDR3 DNA sequence: TGCGCCAGCAGCCAAGAGAATCGGGGTAACACTGAAGCTTTCTTT. Translated: CASSQENRGNTEAFF.